This is a list of T cell receptor beta chains from one sample in a study of metastatic and nonmetastatic thyroid tumors. TCRdb re-analyzed the PCR reads through MiXCR. The sample lists fewer than 40,000 clones; about a sixth were seen once. Sequencing was carried out using blood. The receptor set was obtained from a male donor with papillary thyroid cancer or a benign thyroid nodule (not recorded which). Some clones in this sample may be carry-over from other donors' samples. Each CDR3 is given with its conserved first and last residue. D genes are given only for firm matches. A row's size may be missing; if present it is once, few, many or a size class.

j_gene,d_gene,abundance,v_gene,CDR3nt,CDR3aa
TRBJ2-7,-,medium-sized,TRBV27,TGTGCCAGCAGTTTAGCGTCGGGCGAGCAGTACTTC,CASSLASGEQYF
TRBJ2-5,TRBD2,many,TRBV18,TGTGCCAGCTCACCTCCGGGACTAGCAACGAAAGAGACCCAGTACTTC,CASSPPGLATKETQYF
TRBJ2-3,TRBD1,medium-sized,TRBV6-4,TGTGCCAGCAGTGCTTCCCCCGGGACAGTCACAGATACGCAGTATTTT,CASSASPGTVTDTQYF
TRBJ2-7,-,once,TRBV5-8,TGTGCCAGCACCACCTGGGGCGCCAGGACCTACGAGCAGTACTTC,CASTTWGARTYEQYF
TRBJ2-3,TRBD2,medium-sized,TRBV24-1,TGTGCCACCAGTGATATTAGCGGGAGAAGTACAGATACGCAGTATTTT,CATSDISGRSTDTQYF
TRBJ2-3,-,-,TRBV6-4,TGTGCCAGCAGTGACTCTGGTTGCAGTGATACGCAGTATTTT,CASSDSGCSDTQYF
TRBJ1-2,-,many,TRBV9,TGTGCCAGCAGCGACCCCCGGGACGGATCGGGGGTCTATGGCTACACCTTC,CASSDPRDGSGVYGYTF
TRBJ2-7,-,-,TRBV7-2,TGTGCCAGCAGTCTACACGGCTACCAGCAGTACTTC,CASSLHGYQQYF
TRBJ2-5,TRBD2,many,TRBV27,TGTGCCAGCAGTACCACGGGACTAGCGGGGGGGCGCCAAGAGACCCAGTACTTC,CASSTTGLAGGRQETQYF
TRBJ1-2,-,medium-sized,TRBV6-1,TGTGCCAGCAGTGGGGGGTGGGGGAAGGATAGCTATGGCTACACCTTC,CASSGGWGKDSYGYTF
TRBJ1-5,-,-,TRBV10-2,TGCGCCAGCAGTGACGACAGTCAAACTTTCAATCAGCCCCAGCATTTT,CASSDDSQTFNQPQHF
TRBJ2-5,-,few,TRBV27,TGTGTCAGCACAGGACGGGGAGCGGAAGGACAAGAGACCCAGTACTTC,CVSTGRGAEGQETQYF
TRBJ2-1,TRBD2,-,TRBV29-1,TGCAGCGTCGTACTACCGGGAGGGCAGGATGAGCAGTTCTTC,CSVVLPGGQDEQFF
TRBJ1-3,-,-,TRBV20-1,TGCAGGGCTAAGGACCCGAGCTCTGGAAACACCATATATTTT,CRAKDPSSGNTIYF
TRBJ2-7,-,-,TRBV27,TGTGCCAGCAGTCCCGGACTACCTCCCGAGCAGTACTTC,CASSPGLPPEQYF
TRBJ2-4,-,many,TRBV3-1,TGTGCCAGCAGCCGAGCCGGGACAGCCAAAAACATTCAGTACTTC,CASSRAGTAKNIQYF
TRBJ2-1,TRBD1,-,TRBV5-1,TGCGTCATCAGCGCCGGGACAGGGTCCTACAATGAGCAGTTCTTC,CVISAGTGSYNEQFF
TRBJ2-3,-,many,TRBV15,TGTGCCACCAGCAGAGGGAAAAGCCGCACTAGCACAGATACGCAGTATTTT,CATSRGKSRTSTDTQYF
TRBJ2-3,-,-,TRBV20-1,TGCAGTGCGCGGAGACAATCAGATACGCAGTATTTT,CSARRQSDTQYF
TRBJ2-5,TRBD1,many,TRBV11-2,TGTGCCAGCAGCTTAGGGACGGGGACAGAAGAGACCCAGTACTTC,CASSLGTGTEETQYF
TRBJ1-5,-,medium-sized,TRBV6-1,TGTGCCAGCAGAGGGGCAGGAGACTTATATAGCAATCAGCCCCAGCATTTT,CASRGAGDLYSNQPQHF
TRBJ1-2,TRBD1,-,TRBV5-1,TGCGCCAGCATCTCCGGCCTGGGACAGGATAACTATGGCTACACCTTC,CASISGLGQDNYGYTF
TRBJ2-2,TRBD2,many,TRBV5-1,TGCGCCAGCAGCCTAGCGGGAGAGGCCGGGGAGCTGTTTTTT,CASSLAGEAGELFF
TRBJ2-1,TRBD2,many,TRBV7-3,TGTGCCAGCAGCAGTAACGGGGGGGCTTCCTACAATGAGCAGTTCTTC,CASSSNGGASYNEQFF
TRBJ2-7,TRBD2,medium-sized,TRBV6-2/TRBV6-3,TGTGCCAGCAGAATCACTAGCGGGAGTTCCTACGAGCAGTACTTC,CASRITSGSSYEQYF
TRBJ2-5,-,many,TRBV7-8,TGTGCCAGCAGCTCGGCCTCGTCGCAGCAGACCCAGTACTTC,CASSSASSQQTQYF
TRBJ2-2,-,many,TRBV6-4,TGTGCCAGCAGTGATAGGAACACCGGGGAGCTGTTTTTT,CASSDRNTGELFF
TRBJ2-2,-,many,TRBV20-1,TGCAGTGCTAGTTTCCCGGGCGGCACCGGGGAGCTGTTTTTT,CSASFPGGTGELFF
TRBJ2-1,TRBD2,-,TRBV5-1,TGCGCCAGCATCTTGGCCGAGCGGGACTTATACGAGCAGTTCTTC,CASILAERDLYEQFF
TRBJ2-3,TRBD1,-,TRBV11-1,TGTGCCAGCAGCAGACTGACAGGGGGCCGGGGCACAGATACGCAGTATTTT,CASSRLTGGRGTDTQYF
TRBJ2-1,TRBD1,-,TRBV7-2,TGTGCCAGCAGCTCACGGACGGGACAGGGCGATGAGAAGTTCTTC,CASSSRTGQGDEKFF
TRBJ2-2,-,many,TRBV2,TGTGCCAGCAGTGAAGCTCTCGGTAGCACGGGGGAGCTGTTTTTT,CASSEALGSTGELFF
TRBJ1-2,-,few,TRBV11-2,TGTGCCAGCAGCTTATGGGCCGGGGGCGCGAACTATGGCTACACCTTC,CASSLWAGGANYGYTF
TRBJ2-7,-,many,TRBV7-2,TGTGCCAGCAGCCTTGGGCTTCCGGGCCACGAGCAGTACTTC,CASSLGLPGHEQYF
TRBJ2-1,TRBD2,many,TRBV12-3/TRBV12-4,TGTGCCAGCAGCCCCTCACTAGCGGGAGTACTTGAGCAGTTCTTC,CASSPSLAGVLEQFF
TRBJ2-3,TRBD2,many,TRBV24-1,TGTGCCACCAGTGATCCGATAGCGGGAGGAGGAGATACGCAGTATTTT,CATSDPIAGGGDTQYF
TRBJ1-1,-,many,TRBV13,TGTGCCAGCAGCTCCCTGGACGGAGTCTATGAAGCTTTCTTT,CASSSLDGVYEAFF
TRBJ2-7,-,-,TRBV9,TGTGCCAGCAGCGAGGGGGGTAACTACGAGCAGTACTTC,CASSEGGNYEQYF
TRBJ1-6,TRBD1,once,TRBV7-2,TGTGCCAGCGGTGTGGGGACAGGGTCCCCCGGACCCCTCCACTTT,CASGVGTGSPGPLHF
TRBJ1-5,TRBD1,many,TRBV20-1,TGCAGTGCTAGCGACAGGGGAAGCGTTAGTCAGCCCCAGCATTTT,CSASDRGSVSQPQHF
TRBJ2-2,-,many,TRBV6-4,TGTGCCAGCAGTGATGAGGGGTCGAACACCGGGGAGCTGTTTTTT,CASSDEGSNTGELFF
TRBJ2-1,TRBD2,many,TRBV11-3,TGTGCCAGCAGCTTAGGGGGCGGACTAGCGGACTACAATGAGCAGTTCTTC,CASSLGGGLADYNEQFF
TRBJ1-6,-,medium-sized,TRBV6-1,TGTGCCAGCAGTGAAAGCGAGGTTTCGTCCTATAATTCACCCCTCCACTTT,CASSESEVSSYNSPLHF
TRBJ1-5,-,many,TRBV5-6,TGTGCCAGCAGCTTGGCCGAGGGGAATCAGCCCCAGCATTTT,CASSLAEGNQPQHF
TRBJ2-2,TRBD2,many,TRBV7-2,TGTGCCAGCAGACGTCCGGGACTAGTCACCGGGGAGCTGTTTTTT,CASRRPGLVTGELFF
TRBJ2-5,TRBD2,many,TRBV7-9,TGTGCCAGCAGCCCTGGGACTAGCTTCCAAGAGACCCAGTACTTC,CASSPGTSFQETQYF
TRBJ1-2,-,many,TRBV5-1,TGCGCCAGCAGCTTGGCCGGGGGGACGGATGGCTACACCTTC,CASSLAGGTDGYTF
TRBJ2-3,-,-,TRBV27,TGTGCCAGCATTTTAGGCAGTGGCCCGCACCCAGATACGCAGTATTTT,CASILGSGPHPDTQYF
TRBJ2-1,-,many,TRBV5-1,TGCGCCAGCAGCTTTGACAGGAGCTCCTACAATGAGCAGTTCTTC,CASSFDRSSYNEQFF
TRBJ1-2,TRBD1,many,TRBV2,TGTGCCAGCTCTGCGGGACAGGGGGCGTTGGGCTACACCTTC,CASSAGQGALGYTF
TRBJ2-2,-,few,TRBV6-1,TGTGCCAGCAGCGAGATAAACACCGGGGAGCTGTTTTTT,CASSEINTGELFF
TRBJ1-4,-,many,TRBV2,TGTGCCAGCAGTGGCTGGGTCGGGGAAAAACTGTTTTTT,CASSGWVGEKLFF
TRBJ2-7,TRBD2,medium-sized,TRBV6-1,TGTGCCAGCAGTGAAACCCTAGCGGGAGAAACGTTCTACGAGCAGTACTTC,CASSETLAGETFYEQYF